The sequence of this T cell receptor beta chain was determined in a study of T cells in Graves' hyperthyroidism and ophthalmopathy (dated by TCRdb to between 2018 and 2021). General notes on the study: Peripheral blood was sampled at the time of initial diagnosis, prior to any treatment. To identify distinguishing TCR V-J signatures, a discovery cohort of about 100 patients was used, comprising 43 with Graves' ophthalmopathy and 57 with stable Graves' hyperthyroidism. Prospective prediction of ophthalmopathy was tested in an independent validation cohort consisting of fewer than 20 hyperthyroidism patients and 15 or so patients who later progressed to ophthalmopathy. The roughly 91 discovery patients were randomly split 7:3 into training and test sets. Thyroid tissue and blood T-cell repertoires from about six Graves' hyperthyroidism patients were also compared in the study. Following sampling, methimazole starting at 30 mg daily was given to hyperthyroidism patients, and high-dose intravenous methylprednisolone was given to ophthalmopathy patients. The paper reports TCR Vbeta CDR3 sequencing of over 120 peripheral blood samples: 40 or so ophthalmopathy, about 75 hyperthyroidism and approximately 17 progressor patients.

The TCR beta CDR3 regions were amplified from the RNA transcripts. The first round of RT-PCR for the TCR CDR3 was performed with the HTBI primer set and the Qiagen OneStep RT-PCR kit. Libraries were constructed in a second round of multiplex PCR, after which size selection and purification were carried out. Paired-end sequencing of the libraries was performed with 100 bp reads on an Illumina HiSeq2000. Per the original workflow: SOAPnuke was used to process the raw data, throwing out any read that contained adapters or uncalled bases, had a mean Phred below 15, or lacked an exact constant-primer or identifier match. COPE v1.2.5 was used to merge high-quality paired reads, and clonotypes were defined as unique nucleotide sequences. Clonotypes were aligned to IMGT TRBV, TRBD and TRBJ reference segments using MiTCR v1.1. The analysis was restricted to V-J combinations with a frequency above 0.0001, which together covered about 99% of the repertoires. A TCS score was defined as the ratio between F50 (clonal expansion) and ExV (chaos), using BLOSUM62-based TCRdist between CDR3 peptides within each V-J. Welch's t-statistics and random forest reduced roughly 500 V-J features to 13, which were used in a naive Bayes classifier (R e1071). The public reads were reprocessed in TCRdb via fastp at Q25 and MiXCR, keeping in-frame beta chains. Each record represents a unique CDR3 protein, reported with the most common genes and DNA among its rows. The V and J calls shown here were made by TCRdb, not taken from the authors' results. The sample table holds about 35,000 distinct CDR3 sequences, of which around half were seen once. 6.2% of the sample is in the top ten clones.

Hyperthyroidism patients were newly diagnosed, with disease duration under 2 months, and aged 18 to 65 years. Patients with uncontrolled infections, other autoimmune diseases, pregnancy or lactation were excluded. Diagnoses were based on clinical symptoms, serum thyroxine and TRAb, thyroid ultrasound and orbital computed tomography. Blood from progressor patients was drawn when they were first diagnosed with hyperthyroidism, before any ophthalmopathy symptoms appeared. PBMCs were separated from approximately 10 ml of fresh peripheral blood using Ficoll-Paque density gradient centrifugation. Progressor patients were initially diagnosed with Graves' hyperthyroidism and developed ophthalmopathy during follow-up. Total RNA was extracted with Trizol reagent, and quality was checked on an Agilent 2100 Bioanalyzer. Overall study outcomes, separate from this receptor: Blood samples also contained most of the expanded thyroid clonotypes (frequency above 0.001), which suggests that blood repertoires may reflect thyroid immune responses. In validation, the model predicted progression to ophthalmopathy a median of around 6.5 months before onset, with over 55% sensitivity and more than 72% specificity. No statistical method was used to set the sample size in advance, and investigators knew the group allocation. In cross-validation, a model built on a 13 V-J signature told ophthalmopathy apart from stable hyperthyroidism with under 90% sensitivity and approximately 84% specificity, and in testing the same model reached 80%/75%.

This clonotype was counted at least ten times. What this receptor recognizes is not known. No per-base quality is available; no much larger clone lies one base away. Sequenced: blood. This receptor was taken from a woman between 50 and 59 years old with Graves' hyperthyroidism that later progressed to Graves' ophthalmopathy.

The CDR3 reads CASSYGRTSSGANVLTF. The nucleotide sequence reads as follows: TGTGCCAGCAGTTATGGACGAACGAGCTCTGGGGCCAACGTCCTGACTTTC. Recombination joined TRBV27 with TRBJ2-6; the D gene is not confidently resolved. The germline V gene (reference sequence) sets CDR1 to MNHEY and CDR2 to SMNVEV. The CDR3 numbers 17 residues from cysteine through phenylalanine. Of the read, only the CDR3 DNA is kept; its 51 bases are in frame from base 1. Trimming costs V 4 bases and J 0 bases, and their ends lie 13 bases apart.